The 18 T cell receptor beta chains below were found in one sample sequenced in a study of T cells in localized non-small cell lung cancer. Sequencing used immunoSEQ multiplex PCR; TCRdb keeps in-frame clones, though not all of them. The sample consists of 38,000 or so clones, around 81% of them appearing once. Here the sequenced sample was peripheral blood mononuclear cells, taken before any cancer treatment. Source of these receptors: a male donor aged 60 or over with stage II lung adenocarcinoma.

The J gene is TRBJ2-1, the V gene TRBV7-2; D is undetermined. V was clipped by 2 bases and J by 1 base, with 15 bases between them. The germline CDR1 and CDR2 sequences are SGHTA and FQGNSA. The CDR3 consists of 17 residues. CDR3: CASSLRQSGWSYNEQFF. CDR3 coding DNA: TGTGCCAGCAGCTTACGCCAGTCCGGATGGTCCTACAATGAGCAGTTCTTC.

The V gene is TRBV11-2, the J gene TRBJ1-5; 9 bases map to TRBD1. The CDR3 length is 12 residues. The J segment lost 9 bases and the V segment lost 8 bases, leaving 5 bases of the junction unmatched. The V gene's germline CDR1 is SGHAT and CDR2 FQNNGV. The CDR3 bases are TGTGCCAGCGGGACAGGGCTAGGGCCCCAGCATTTT. Protein product: CASGTGLGPQHF.

This chain connects TRBV2 to TRBJ2-7; D perhaps matches TRBD1 (5 bases). The CDR3 extends over 14 amino acids. With 6 bases removed from V and 2 bases from J, the gap between germline ends came to 14 bases. CDR1 SNHLY and CDR2 FYNNEI come from the germline V gene. This chain's CDR3 is CASRGLGRAYEQYF. The CDR3 coding sequence is TGTGCCAGCAGGGGTCTCGGCAGGGCCTACGAGCAGTACTTC.

The chain employs TRBV30 and TRBJ1-5; D not certain. Germline V gene lookup returns CDR1 GTSNPN and CDR2 SVGIG (reference sequence). The CDR3 has 13 amino acids. V was trimmed by 2 bases and J by 3 bases, leaving 8 bases between them. Here the CDR3 reads CAWSPQDNQPQHF. In nucleotides, the CDR3 is TGTGCCTGGAGTCCCCAGGACAATCAGCCCCAGCATTTT.

V is TRBV7-2 and J is TRBJ2-7; 7 nucleotides align to TRBD2. V was pared by 3 bases and J by 5 bases, with 10 bases of the junction left unmatched. The germline V gene has CDR1 SGHTA and CDR2 FQGNSA. The CDR3 contains 15 residues. For the CDR3, the DNA is TGTGCCAGCAGCTTTTCGGCTAGCGGACGGCACGAGCAGTACTTC. It translates to CASSFSASGRHEQYF.

V gene TRBV18 combines with J gene TRBJ1-1; D unresolved. The CDR3 spans 14 residues. V was trimmed by 6 bases and J by 3 bases, leaving 14 bases between them. Germline CDR1 KGHSH, CDR2 LQKENI. DNA for the CDR3: TGTGCCAGCTCCGCTTGGCTGGAGGACACTGAAGCTTTCTTT. Its protein product is CASSAWLEDTEAFF. Drawing the rest from reference TRBV18 and TRBJ1-1, the complete variable domain is NAGVMQNPRHLVRRRGQEARLRCSPMKGHSHVYWYRQLPEEGLKFMVYLQKENIIDESGMPKERFSAEFPKEGPSILRIQQVVRGDSAAYFCASSAWLEDTEAFFGQGTRLTVV.

This rearrangement joins TRBV5-5 to TRBJ1-5; D is uncertain. From germline, CDR1 is SGHKS and CDR2 YYEKEE (reference sequence). Trimming left V 0 bases short and J 6 bases short, with 13 bases between. This CDR3 has 15 residues. The CDR3 nucleotides are TGTGCCAGCAGCTTGGTGGTAACCCATACTCAGCCCCAGCATTTT. The encoded protein is CASSLVVTHTQPQHF.

This sequence joins TRBV5-1 and TRBJ2-6; unclear D gene. This CDR3 has 16 residues. V was cut by 4 bases and J by 1 base, with 12 bases left in between. The germline gives CDR1 SGHRS, CDR2 YFSETQ. The CDR3 is CASSPRSGSGANVLTF. CDR3 DNA sequence: TGCGCCAGCAGCCCTAGATCCGGGTCTGGGGCCAACGTCCTGACTTTC.

The chain carries TRBV29-1 and TRBJ2-6; TRBD1 agrees at 7 bases. The germline CDR1 and CDR2 sequences are SQVTM and ANQGSEA. The CDR3 has 14 amino acids. J was trimmed by 2 bases and V by 6 bases; bases with no gene match: 4. The CDR3 nucleotides read TGCAGCGTGGCAGGGGGTACTGGGGCCAACGTCCTGACTTTC. Translation gives CSVAGGTGANVLTF.

J is TRBJ1-5 and V is TRBV5-5; no clear D. Germline V gene lookup returns CDR1 SGHKS and CDR2 YYEKEE (reference sequence). The V end was cut by 2 bases, the J end by 2 bases, with 5 bases between. The length of the CDR3 is 13 residues. CDR3 coding DNA: TGTGCCAGCAGCTTTGATCGCAATCAGCCCCAGCATTTT. Amino acids: CASSFDRNQPQHF.

The chain combines TRBV27 with TRBJ2-3, with 7 bases identical to TRBD2. The trim removed 2 bases at V and 3 bases at J, leaving 5 bases unmatched. The CDR3 is 15 amino acids. Per the germline V gene, CDR1 is MNHEY and CDR2 is SMNVEV (reference sequence). In nucleotides, the CDR3 is TGTGCCAGCAGTTTAGAATGGCGGGGGACAGATACGCAGTATTTT. Amino acids: CASSLEWRGTDTQYF.

The rearrangement links TRBV6-1 to TRBJ1-1; perhaps TRBD1 as D (6 bases). Trimming removed 7 bases from V and 1 base from J, with 13 bases in between. CDR3 length: 14 amino acids. In germline, CDR1 is MNHNS, CDR2 SASEGT. The CDR3 loop reads CASTLDRPNTEAFF. The CDR3 DNA follows: TGTGCCAGCACCCTGGACAGACCGAACACTGAAGCTTTCTTT.

The chain links TRBV7-2 to TRBJ2-1; 8 nucleotides align to TRBD1. V lost 3 bases, J lost 7 bases, and 8 bases stayed unmatched. CDR1 is SGHTA, CDR2 FQGNSA, per germline. The CDR3 runs to 15 residues. The chain's CDR3 is CASSFSQGAANEQFF. CDR3 bases: TGTGCCAGCAGCTTCTCGCAGGGGGCAGCGAATGAGCAGTTCTTC.

This clone occurred once. The chain is built from TRBV7-2 and TRBJ2-7, with TRBD2 identical over 9 bases. V was pared by 6 bases and J by 0 bases, with 6 bases of the junction left unmatched. CDR1 SGHTA and CDR2 FQGNSA come from the germline V gene. The CDR3 is 15 residues long. CDR3: CASRTDSGSSYEQYF. For the CDR3, the DNA is TGTGCCAGCAGAACTGATAGCGGGAGCTCCTACGAGCAGTACTTC.

A remark on this clone: A much larger clonotype is one base distant, so this may be a read error. This sample includes further DNA sequences coding for the same CDR3. V is TRBV2 and J is TRBJ1-1; D is unresolved. Germline loops: CDR1 SNHLY, CDR2 FYNNEI. The CDR3 covers 15 residues. V lost 7 bases to trimming and J lost 2 bases, with 17 bases between them. The DNA for the CDR3 is TGTGCCAGCAATTCCGGACCGGGAGAAAACACTGAAGCTTTCTTT. Translating gives CASNSGPGENTEAFF.

This chain uses TRBV7-8 with TRBJ2-2; possibly TRBD2 for D (6 bases). V lost 5 bases, J lost 6 bases, and 10 bases lay in between. The CDR3 length is 13 residues. Germline-derived CDR1 and CDR2 are SGHVS and FQNEAQ. The CDR3 sequence: CASSQPGAGELFF. The CDR3 region has the DNA TGTGCCAGCAGCCAGCCGGGGGCCGGGGAGCTGTTTTTT.

This clone has just a few counts. V is TRBV5-1 and J is TRBJ2-7; D may correspond to TRBD1 or TRBD2 (6 bases each). V was clipped by 0 bases and J by 13 bases, with 17 bases between them. This CDR3 spans 13 amino acids. The germline CDR1 and CDR2 sequences are SGHRS and YFSETQ. The CDR3 reads CASSLESGGAHYF. CDR3 nucleotides: TGCGCCAGCAGCTTGGAATCCGGGGGCGCCCATTACTTC.

The chain couples TRBV6-1 to TRBJ1-1; D unclear. The germline V and J ends were trimmed by 3 bases and 1 base, with 9 bases remaining between them. The length of the CDR3 is 14 residues. Germline values: CDR1 MNHNS, CDR2 SASEGT. In DNA, the CDR3 is TGTGCCAGCAGTGAGCGGGCCCCGAACACTGAAGCTTTCTTT. This gives the protein CASSERAPNTEAFF.